The source of this T cell receptor beta chain is a study of T cells after yellow fever vaccination. TCRdb re-called the 5' RACE reads with MiXCR, one entry per CDR3 protein. This table has nearly 550,000 distinct CDR3 sequences, 19% appearing once. The CDR3 extends over 14 amino acids. Trimming took 0 bases from V and 7 from J; bases not matched to a gene: 4. Germline V gene lookup returns CDR1 SGHRS and CDR2 YFSETQ. This clonotype was picked up a small number of times. This sequence joins TRBV5-1 and TRBJ2-1; 7 positions agree with TRBD2. The sample consisted of PBMCs, taken 15 days after the yellow fever booster vaccination. The receptor was isolated from a man aged 30 to 39 who received the YFV17D yellow fever vaccine. CDR3 nucleotides: TGCGCCAGCAGCTTGGTTATTAGCGGGAATGAGCAGTTCTTC. This codes for CASSLVISGNEQFF.